A selection of T cell receptor beta chains follows, all from one sample in a study of CD4 T cells in relation to SARS-CoV-2 and coronaviruses. Method: immunoSEQ multiplex PCR; TCRdb's copy keeps in-frame clones and lacks some. The sample consists of tens of thousands of clones, about 87% of them appearing once. No antigen has been assigned to these receptors. The sample was naive CD4+ T cells from PBMCs, cultured in vitro. The receptors derive from an adult with COVID-19. Both conserved end residues are part of each CDR3. The D gene is left open where the match is weak.

D gene: TRBD1
CDR3 length: 15
V gene: TRBV5-4
J gene: TRBJ1-1
CDR3 protein: CASSTETGVGSEAFF

D gene: -
CDR3 length: 14
V gene: TRBV25-1
J gene: TRBJ1-2
CDR3 protein: CASSDPPENYGYTF

D gene: -
CDR3 length: 14
V gene: TRBV10-3
J gene: TRBJ1-1
CDR3 protein: CAISGTSRSSEAFF

D gene: -
CDR3 length: 13
V gene: TRBV12-3/TRBV12-4
J gene: TRBJ2-3
CDR3 protein: CASSAASTDTQYF

D gene: -
CDR3 length: 12
V gene: TRBV11-2
J gene: TRBJ2-5
CDR3 protein: CASGPGYETQYF

D gene: TRBD2
CDR3 length: 15
V gene: TRBV28
J gene: TRBJ2-3
CDR3 protein: CASRESGGYSDTQYF

D gene: -
CDR3 length: 16
V gene: TRBV4-2
J gene: TRBJ1-5
CDR3 protein: CASSQTTGRSNQPQHF

D gene: -
CDR3 length: 11
V gene: TRBV6-5
J gene: TRBJ1-1
CDR3 protein: CLVQRDTEAFF

D gene: TRBD1
CDR3 length: 14
V gene: TRBV13
J gene: TRBJ2-7
CDR3 protein: CASSSRQGAGEQYF

D gene: TRBD2
CDR3 length: 15
V gene: TRBV19
J gene: TRBJ2-5
CDR3 protein: CASSIGLAGASAQYF

D gene: -
CDR3 length: 18
V gene: TRBV4-2
J gene: TRBJ2-1
CDR3 protein: CASSQDLIGGMISNEQFF

D gene: TRBD2
CDR3 length: 15
V gene: TRBV20-1
J gene: TRBJ2-7
CDR3 protein: CSASPLAGGSYEQYF

D gene: -
CDR3 length: 14
V gene: TRBV20-1
J gene: TRBJ2-3
CDR3 protein: CSASKSGDTDTQYF

D gene: TRBD2
CDR3 length: 13
V gene: TRBV3-1/TRBV3-2
J gene: TRBJ2-1
CDR3 protein: CASSQVRGVEQFF

D gene: -
CDR3 length: 16
V gene: TRBV19
J gene: TRBJ2-7
CDR3 protein: CASSRSGLASSYEQYF

D gene: -
CDR3 length: 17
V gene: TRBV5-4
J gene: TRBJ2-4
CDR3 protein: CASSLAAGGLAKNIQYF

D gene: TRBD2
CDR3 length: 15
V gene: TRBV5-4
J gene: TRBJ2-7
CDR3 protein: CASSYRTSGIYEQYF

D gene: -
CDR3 length: 13
V gene: TRBV29-1
J gene: TRBJ1-2
CDR3 protein: CSVGNDGGRRYTF

D gene: TRBD2
CDR3 length: 20
V gene: TRBV5-4
J gene: TRBJ2-3
CDR3 protein: CASSTRATSGRDWSTDTQYF

D gene: TRBD2
CDR3 length: 16
V gene: TRBV5-1
J gene: TRBJ2-1
CDR3 protein: CASSRVAGGTYNEQFF

D gene: -
CDR3 length: 14
V gene: TRBV20-1
J gene: TRBJ1-1
CDR3 protein: CSASSGRLNTEAFF

D gene: TRBD2
CDR3 length: 18
V gene: TRBV14
J gene: TRBJ2-1
CDR3 protein: CASSQPTSGRGSYNEQFF

D gene: -
CDR3 length: 14
V gene: TRBV11-2
J gene: TRBJ1-1
CDR3 protein: CASSLQGWNTEAFF

D gene: -
CDR3 length: 14
V gene: TRBV7-9
J gene: TRBJ1-4
CDR3 protein: CASSHREDRGKLFF

D gene: TRBD2
CDR3 length: 13
V gene: TRBV2
J gene: TRBJ2-1
CDR3 protein: CASEGREEEEQFF

D gene: TRBD2
CDR3 length: 14
V gene: TRBV11-3
J gene: TRBJ2-1
CDR3 protein: CASSWTSLANEQFF

D gene: -
CDR3 length: 19
V gene: TRBV9
J gene: TRBJ2-1
CDR3 protein: CASSVVGIASMDPYNEQFF

D gene: -
CDR3 length: 13
V gene: TRBV5-1
J gene: TRBJ2-7
CDR3 protein: CASSLTSGYEQYF

D gene: -
CDR3 length: 15
V gene: TRBV5-1
J gene: TRBJ2-5
CDR3 protein: CASSLEGPNQETQYF

D gene: -
CDR3 length: 15
V gene: TRBV2
J gene: TRBJ1-4
CDR3 protein: CASSNLGQGFEKLFF

D gene: -
CDR3 length: 16
V gene: TRBV6-1
J gene: TRBJ2-3
CDR3 protein: CASSEWGASDTDTQYF

D gene: -
CDR3 length: 12
V gene: TRBV30
J gene: TRBJ1-2
CDR3 protein: CAWSVQGYGYTF

D gene: TRBD2
CDR3 length: 15
V gene: TRBV6-2/TRBV6-3
J gene: TRBJ2-3
CDR3 protein: CASSYSSGSTDTQYF

D gene: -
CDR3 length: 14
V gene: TRBV5-6
J gene: TRBJ1-6
CDR3 protein: CASSLEGRFSPLHF

D gene: TRBD2
CDR3 length: 14
V gene: TRBV28
J gene: TRBJ2-3
CDR3 protein: CASSLGLAADTQYF

D gene: TRBD2
CDR3 length: 15
V gene: TRBV2
J gene: TRBJ2-7
CDR3 protein: CASSETSGRTDEQYF

D gene: -
CDR3 length: 13
V gene: TRBV28
J gene: TRBJ2-3
CDR3 protein: CASSIRAPYAQYF

D gene: TRBD2
CDR3 length: 17
V gene: TRBV19
J gene: TRBJ2-1
CDR3 protein: CASSILRTSGIYNEQFF

D gene: TRBD2
CDR3 length: 17
V gene: TRBV29-1
J gene: TRBJ2-7
CDR3 protein: CSVSLLAGGPINYEQYF

D gene: -
CDR3 length: 13
V gene: TRBV11-2
J gene: TRBJ2-7
CDR3 protein: CASSSAGPYEQYF

D gene: -
CDR3 length: 13
V gene: TRBV27
J gene: TRBJ1-5
CDR3 protein: CASSSTGWQPQHF

D gene: -
CDR3 length: 13
V gene: TRBV28
J gene: TRBJ1-4
CDR3 protein: CASMAPTNEKLFF

D gene: TRBD1
CDR3 length: 13
V gene: TRBV6-6
J gene: TRBJ2-3
CDR3 protein: CASRRQGTDTQYF

D gene: -
CDR3 length: 16
V gene: TRBV4-2
J gene: TRBJ2-7
CDR3 protein: CASSQALGVSSYEQYF

D gene: -
CDR3 length: 15
V gene: TRBV5-6
J gene: TRBJ2-2
CDR3 protein: CASSWEDGNTGELFF

D gene: -
CDR3 length: 17
V gene: TRBV5-1
J gene: TRBJ2-6
CDR3 protein: CASSLTNGFSGANVLTF

D gene: TRBD2
CDR3 length: 17
V gene: TRBV7-9
J gene: TRBJ2-3
CDR3 protein: CASSPLATSGGTDTQYF

D gene: -
CDR3 length: 13
V gene: TRBV3-1/TRBV3-2
J gene: TRBJ2-3
CDR3 protein: CASSQDQADTQYF

D gene: TRBD1
CDR3 length: 18
V gene: TRBV27
J gene: TRBJ2-3
CDR3 protein: CASSSEPQGTRSTDTQYF

D gene: -
CDR3 length: 13
V gene: TRBV7-9
J gene: TRBJ2-1
CDR3 protein: CASSFGGHNEQFF

D gene: -
CDR3 length: 14
V gene: TRBV27
J gene: TRBJ1-5
CDR3 protein: CASSRIYSNQPQHF